This T cell receptor (beta chain) derives from a study of T-cell reconstitution after alpha-beta-depleted transplantation in children. Whole-study results and caveats: Reported findings indicate that, about two months after transplant, alpha-beta T cells came from several hundred expanded clones, which were derived from non-depleted graft cells. The authors attributed T-cell counts and diversity one year after transplant mostly to newly produced T cells. Surviving recipient T cells and thymic progenitors produced the high day-60 TCRbeta diversity seen in some patients.

Unique molecular identifiers were used in preparing the TCRbeta library. TCRdb re-analysed the PCR reads in MiXCR, keeping a single row per CDR3 protein. The sample has about 110,000 distinct CDR3 sequences; more than 20% are singletons. V lost 5 bases to trimming and J lost 6 bases; unmatched junction nucleotides: 4. The length of the CDR3 is 15 residues. Germline V gives CDR1 LGHNA, CDR2 YSLEER. Concerning this clonotype itself: Its antigen is not known.

This chain joins TRBV4-3 and TRBJ2-1; TRBD2 matches 13 bases. Sample: PBMCs, mostly from graft donor cells, taken 180 days after TCRalphabeta/CD19-depleted stem cell transplant. This TCR derives from a male patient between 2 and 9 years old who had a stem cell transplant for chronic granulomatous disease, so the T cells may come from the graft donor. CDR3 DNA: TGCGCCAGCAGCAAGGGACTAGCGGGGCCCAATGAGCAGTTCTTC. Amino acids: CASSKGLAGPNEQFF.